Reported below is one TCR beta chain. As yet, its antigen is unknown. The sample comes from a study of T cell responses to AZD1222 COVID-19 vaccine. Generated by immunoSEQ multiplex PCR, the TCRdb table keeps only in-frame clones and is missing some. The sample records approximately 150,000 clones, about 91% being singletons. The study's findings and limits: Baseline serostatus was positive in only six AZD1222 recipients.

This clonotype was obtained from an adult who received the AZD1222 COVID-19 vaccine. The sequencing here drew on peripheral blood, taken 28 days after the second AZD1222 dose.

CDR3 nucleotides: TGTGCCAGCAGCCCCAGGACTTCCGCGAACACCGGGGAGCTGTTTTTT. Translation gives CASSPRTSANTGELFF. The chain has TRBV11-1 and TRBJ2-2; the D gene is possibly TRBD2 (5 bases). Germline values: CDR1 SGHAT, CDR2 FQDESV (reference sequence). The CDR3 runs 16 residues. V was trimmed by 5 bases and J by 0 bases, leaving 13 bases between them.